This T cell receptor (beta chain) was found in a study of blood T cell repertoires in COVID-19. Study summary: COVID-19 samples, acute and convalescent, were from the United States, Italy and Spain.

Germline assignment: CDR1 SNHLY and CDR2 FYNNEI. Unmatched junction bases numbered 15, after V lost 2 bases and J lost 9 bases. CDR3 length: 17 residues. Method: immunoSEQ multiplex PCR; TCRdb's copy keeps in-frame clones and lacks some. The profile shows about 90,000 clones, 75% to 90% of them singletons. The clonotype originates from an elderly man with acute or convalescent COVID-19. V usage is TRBV2 and J usage is TRBJ1-5, with 8 bases that match TRBD1. The sequencing sample was made of peripheral blood. CDR3 nucleotide sequence: TGTGCCAGCAGTGAACCAAGACTCCGGGACAGGTCCGGGCCCCAGCATTTT. This gives the protein CASSEPRLRDRSGPQHF.